A selection of T cell receptor beta chains follows, all from one sample in a study of T cells of healthy individuals. One entry per CDR3 protein results from TCRdb running MiXCR on the 5' RACE reads. The sample consists of about 96,000 distinct CDR3 sequences, around 17% of them appearing once. The receptors here all came from a human donor in good health. Both conserved end residues are part of each CDR3. A D gene is named only where the DNA matches it firmly. Clone size is given for some rows only: seen once, a few or many times, or a class if the clone is expanded.

D: TRBD1
J: TRBJ2-2
length: 17
V: TRBV7-2
size: .
CDR3: CASSFGQGRSNTGELFF
DNA: TGTGCCAGCAGCTTCGGACAGGGTAGATCGAACACCGGGGAGCTGTTTTTT

D: .
J: TRBJ2-2
length: 14
V: TRBV4-3
size: .
CDR3: CASSQSTNTGELFF
DNA: TGCGCCAGCAGCCAAAGCACGAACACCGGGGAGCTGTTTTTT

D: TRBD1
J: TRBJ2-5
length: 14
V: TRBV2
size: .
CDR3: CASRGQGAWETQYF
DNA: TGTGCCAGCAGGGGACAGGGGGCATGGGAGACCCAGTACTTC

D: .
J: TRBJ1-1
length: 14
V: TRBV6-1
size: few
CDR3: CASSETRAGTEAFF
DNA: TGTGCCAGCAGTGAAACGCGAGCAGGCACTGAAGCTTTCTTT

D: TRBD1
J: TRBJ2-7
length: 13
V: TRBV9
size: few
CDR3: CASSRTGTGEQYF
DNA: TGTGCCAGCAGTCGGACAGGTACGGGGGAGCAGTACTTC

D: .
J: TRBJ1-1
length: 13
V: TRBV11-2
size: once
CDR3: CASSLWETSQAFF
DNA: TGTGCCAGCAGCTTATGGGAAACTTCGCAAGCTTTCTTT

D: .
J: TRBJ2-3
length: 12
V: TRBV6-5
size: many
CDR3: CASSYSGDTQYF
DNA: TGTGCCAGCAGTTACTCCGGGGATACGCAGTATTTT

D: .
J: TRBJ1-6
length: 15
V: TRBV12-3/TRBV12-4
size: many
CDR3: CASSLREGENSPLHF
DNA: TGTGCCAGCAGTCTCCGGGAAGGGGAGAATTCACCCCTCCACTTT

D: .
J: TRBJ1-2
length: 13
V: TRBV6-6
size: few
CDR3: CASSYQQGEGYTF
DNA: TGTGCCAGCAGTTACCAACAGGGAGAAGGCTACACCTTC

D: .
J: TRBJ2-7
length: 14
V: TRBV19
size: many
CDR3: CASSWTESSYEQYF
DNA: TGTGCCAGTAGTTGGACCGAGAGCTCCTACGAGCAGTACTTC

D: .
J: TRBJ2-1
length: 12
V: TRBV10-3
size: few
CDR3: CAIKGEGNEQFF
DNA: TGTGCCATCAAGGGGGAGGGAAATGAGCAGTTCTTC

D: .
J: TRBJ1-6
length: 15
V: TRBV20-1
size: many
CDR3: CSARLASSYNSPLHF
DNA: TGCAGTGCTAGGTTGGCCAGCTCCTATAATTCACCCCTCCACTTT

D: TRBD1
J: TRBJ1-2
length: 15
V: TRBV3-1
size: many
CDR3: CASSPRQGALVGYTF
DNA: TGTGCCAGCAGCCCGCGACAGGGGGCGTTGGTTGGCTACACCTTC

D: .
J: TRBJ2-1
length: 17
V: TRBV28
size: few
CDR3: CASRRIGGSSPSNEQFF
DNA: TGTGCCAGCAGGCGTATTGGGGGTTCTTCCCCCTCCAATGAGCAGTTCTTC

D: .
J: TRBJ2-1
length: 15
V: TRBV28
size: .
CDR3: CASSLLSRSYNEQFF
DNA: TGTGCCAGCAGTTTGTTGAGCCGCTCCTACAATGAGCAGTTCTTC

D: TRBD2
J: TRBJ2-1
length: 13
V: TRBV2
size: many
CDR3: CAREAIRDNEQFF
DNA: TGTGCCCGGGAGGCGATTCGAGACAATGAGCAGTTCTTC

D: .
J: TRBJ1-4
length: 12
V: TRBV7-8
size: few
CDR3: CASNREHEKLFF
DNA: TGTGCCTCGAACAGGGAACATGAAAAACTGTTTTTT

D: .
J: TRBJ2-5
length: 14
V: TRBV12-3/TRBV12-4
size: once
CDR3: CASSLVGPRETQYF
DNA: TGTGCCAGCAGTTTAGTGGGGCCCCGGGAGACCCAGTACTTC

D: .
J: TRBJ1-1
length: 13
V: TRBV24-1
size: .
CDR3: CATTESLGTEAFF
DNA: TGTGCCACCACCGAATCACTTGGGACTGAAGCTTTCTTT

D: TRBD1
J: TRBJ2-7
length: 15
V: TRBV6-2/TRBV6-3
size: many
CDR3: CASTSGQGVTYEQYF
DNA: TGTGCCAGCACCTCGGGACAGGGAGTCACCTACGAGCAGTACTTC

D: .
J: TRBJ2-5
length: 17
V: TRBV6-2/TRBV6-3
size: .
CDR3: CASSYVVGGAPQETQYF
DNA: TGTGCCAGCAGTTACGTAGTCGGGGGCGCCCCGCAAGAGACCCAGTACTTC

D: .
J: TRBJ1-1
length: 14
V: TRBV27
size: many
CDR3: CASSLSPLNTEAFF
DNA: TGTGCCAGCAGTTTGTCTCCGTTGAACACTGAAGCTTTCTTT

D: TRBD2
J: TRBJ2-7
length: 15
V: TRBV27
size: many
CDR3: CASSPGLAGRYEQYF
DNA: TGTGCCAGCAGTCCGGGACTAGCGGGACGCTACGAGCAGTACTTC

D: .
J: TRBJ1-5
length: 16
V: TRBV5-6
size: .
CDR3: CASSLGGGFSNQPQHF
DNA: TGTGCCAGCAGCTTGGGTGGAGGGTTTAGCAATCAGCCCCAGCATTTT

D: TRBD1
J: TRBJ2-7
length: 16
V: TRBV7-9
size: .
CDR3: CASSLGGRGLTYEQYF
DNA: TGTGCCAGCAGCTTAGGCGGCAGGGGGCTCACCTACGAGCAGTACTTC

D: .
J: TRBJ1-1
length: 14
V: TRBV2
size: many
CDR3: CASSESQVNTEAFF
DNA: TGTGCCAGCAGTGAATCACAGGTGAACACTGAAGCTTTCTTT

D: TRBD1
J: TRBJ2-2
length: 15
V: TRBV7-9
size: few
CDR3: CASSAGTAYTGELFF
DNA: TGTGCCAGCAGCGCCGGGACAGCATACACCGGGGAGCTGTTTTTT

D: TRBD1
J: TRBJ1-6
length: 14
V: TRBV6-1
size: many
CDR3: CASSARTGTSPLHF
DNA: TGTGCCAGCAGTGCCCGGACAGGGACTTCACCCCTCCACTTT

D: .
J: TRBJ2-7
length: 13
V: TRBV9
size: few
CDR3: CASSVDGTREQYF
DNA: TGTGCCAGCAGCGTAGACGGGACCCGCGAGCAGTACTTC

D: .
J: TRBJ2-5
length: 11
V: TRBV20-1
size: many
CDR3: CSSQRGETQYF
DNA: TGCAGTTCCCAGAGAGGCGAGACCCAGTACTTC

D: .
J: TRBJ2-1
length: 12
V: TRBV6-2/TRBV6-3
size: .
CDR3: CASSYSHNKQFF
DNA: TGTGCCAGCAGTTACTCCCACAATAAGCAGTTCTTC

D: TRBD2
J: TRBJ2-1
length: 14
V: TRBV9
size: few
CDR3: CASSVGPREGEQFF
DNA: TGTGCCAGCAGCGTAGGGCCCCGGGAGGGTGAGCAGTTCTTC

D: TRBD2
J: TRBJ2-3
length: 16
V: TRBV12-3/TRBV12-4
size: .
CDR3: CASSFYTSGVTDTQYF
DNA: TGTGCCAGCAGCTTCTACACTAGCGGGGTAACAGATACGCAGTATTTT

D: .
J: TRBJ1-5
length: 14
V: TRBV18
size: .
CDR3: CASSLGLANEPKHF
DNA: TGTGCCAGCTCATTGGGACTGGCCAACGAGCCCAAGCATTTT

D: .
J: TRBJ2-7
length: 15
V: TRBV4-2
size: .
CDR3: CASSLGTPLSYEQYF
DNA: TGTGCCAGCAGCCTCGGGACCCCCCTCTCCTACGAGCAGTACTTC

D: .
J: TRBJ2-7
length: 15
V: TRBV27
size: many
CDR3: CASSFGVADSYEQYF
DNA: TGTGCCAGCAGTTTCGGGGTAGCGGACTCCTACGAGCAGTACTTC

D: .
J: TRBJ2-7
length: 13
V: TRBV6-5
size: .
CDR3: CASSGDWSYEQYF
DNA: TGTGCCAGCAGCGGGGACTGGTCCTACGAGCAGTACTTC

D: .
J: TRBJ1-6
length: 13
V: TRBV7-3
size: .
CDR3: CASSRETGSPLHF
DNA: TGTGCCAGCAGCCGCGAGACAGGTTCACCCCTCCACTTT

D: TRBD2
J: TRBJ2-7
length: 14
V: TRBV27
size: few
CDR3: CASSWAGGSYEQYF
DNA: TGTGCCAGCAGTTGGGCGGGAGGATCCTACGAGCAGTACTTC

D: .
J: TRBJ1-2
length: 12
V: TRBV2
size: many
CDR3: CASRFSDNGYTF
DNA: TGTGCCAGCAGGTTCTCTGATAATGGCTACACCTTC

D: .
J: TRBJ1-1
length: 13
V: TRBV29-1
size: many
CDR3: CSANRGDNTEAFF
DNA: TGCAGCGCCAACCGGGGGGACAACACTGAAGCTTTCTTT

D: .
J: TRBJ2-2
length: 16
V: TRBV5-1
size: few
CDR3: CASSLAGRRNTGELFF
DNA: TGCGCCAGCAGCCTTGCAGGGAGGCGAAACACCGGGGAGCTGTTTTTT

D: .
J: TRBJ2-1
length: 15
V: TRBV7-2
size: .
CDR3: CASSFLRPSYNEQFF
DNA: TGTGCCAGCAGCTTCCTCAGGCCTTCCTACAATGAGCAGTTCTTC

D: TRBD2
J: TRBJ2-1
length: 14
V: TRBV20-1
size: .
CDR3: CSAGTSGSYNEQFF
DNA: TGCAGTGCCGGGACTAGCGGGAGCTACAATGAGCAGTTCTTC

D: .
J: TRBJ2-1
length: 17
V: TRBV11-2
size: many
CDR3: CASSLIPRGSSTNEQFF
DNA: TGTGCCAGCAGCTTGATCCCCCGGGGTAGCAGTACCAATGAGCAGTTCTTC

D: .
J: TRBJ2-7
length: 13
V: TRBV7-2
size: few
CDR3: CASSLDRANEQYF
DNA: TGTGCCAGCAGCTTAGACAGGGCTAACGAGCAGTACTTC

D: TRBD1
J: TRBJ2-2
length: 15
V: TRBV6-6
size: .
CDR3: CASSPQGVGTGELFF
DNA: TGTGCCAGCAGTCCTCAGGGGGTGGGCACCGGGGAGCTGTTTTTT

D: .
J: TRBJ1-2
length: 13
V: TRBV29-1
size: many
CDR3: CSVEDPDGGGYTF
DNA: TGCAGCGTTGAAGATCCTGACGGGGGCGGCTACACCTTC

D: .
J: TRBJ2-5
length: 14
V: TRBV6-1
size: many
CDR3: CASSEVFSQETQYF
DNA: TGTGCCAGCAGTGAAGTATTCAGCCAAGAGACCCAGTACTTC